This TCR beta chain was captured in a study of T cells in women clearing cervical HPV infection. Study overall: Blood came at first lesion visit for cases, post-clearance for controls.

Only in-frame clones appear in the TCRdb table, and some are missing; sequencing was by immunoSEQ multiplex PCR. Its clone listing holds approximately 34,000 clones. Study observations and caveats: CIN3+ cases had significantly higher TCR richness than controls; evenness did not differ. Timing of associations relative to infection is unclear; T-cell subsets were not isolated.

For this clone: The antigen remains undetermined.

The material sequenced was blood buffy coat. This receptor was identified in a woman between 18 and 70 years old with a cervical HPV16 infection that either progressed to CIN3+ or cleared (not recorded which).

The chain's CDR3 is CASSQPRTSGRFEQFF. CDR3 DNA, as far as it was read: TGCGCCAGCAGCCAGCCCCGGACTAGCGGGAGGTTTGAG. V is TRBV4-1 and J is TRBJ2-1; 14 nucleotides align to TRBD2. The CDR3 end falls 3 residues outside the read, so it is completed with the germline J gene. J was trimmed by 9 bases and V by 3 bases; bases with no gene match: 7. The germline V gene has CDR1 MGHRA and CDR2 YSYEKL. The CDR3 has 16 amino acids.